This T cell receptor beta chain was profiled in a study of Ad26.COV2.S vaccination and SARS-CoV-2 variants. The CDR3 is made up of 15 amino acids. Looked up from germline, CDR1 is SGDLS and CDR2 is YYNGEE. The V gene lost 3 bases and the J gene lost 6 bases, with 15 bases spanning the gap. The treatment here: about 20 received Ad26.COV2.S at low or high dose, single or two shots; a few received placebo; per-sample allocation not given. On day 63 after the first injection, vaccine and placebo recipients gave samples. Study-level findings and limits: CD8+ and CD4+ T cells specific for spike reportedly responded with substantial breadth after vaccination.

Remarks on this clone: Its antigen is still unknown.

Here immunoSEQ multiplex PCR was the method, and the copy in TCRdb shows in-frame clones only, minus some. The sample includes 300,000 to 400,000 clones, about 88% of them seen just once. This sample comprised peripheral blood, obtained in a trial of Ad26.COV2.S vaccine versus placebo. The chain is built from TRBV9 and TRBJ2-2, with D perhaps TRBD1 (5 bases). The receptor was isolated from a person between 18 and 60 years old who received the Ad26.COV2.S COVID-19 vaccine or a placebo. CDR3 region: CASSETGSWPGELFF. For the CDR3, the DNA is TGTGCCAGCAGCGAAACAGGTTCCTGGCCCGGGGAGCTGTTTTTT. The entire variable domain, with the rest obtained from reference TRBV9 and TRBJ2-2, is as follows: DSGVTQTPKHLITATGQRVTLRCSPRSGDLSVYWYQQSLDQGLQFLIQYYNGEERAKGNILERFSAQQFPDLHSELNLSSLELGDSALYFCASSETGSWPGELFFGEGSRLTVL.